This record covers a single T cell receptor (beta chain). What antigen it recognizes has not been identified. No much larger clonotype is one base removed from it; base qualities were not supplied. Libraries were built with the immunoSEQ multiplex PCR assay. The table was pulled from immuneACCESS by TCRdb, which kept in-frame rearrangements only. Such tables lose some clones; where checked, under half of the loss comes from unresolved V genes, and the rest has no known cause. Counted in this sample were about 81,000 clones; about 94% of them appeared once. The ten most abundant clones make up about 0.37% of the sample. CDR1 and CDR2 are read off the germline V gene (reference sequence) as SGHAT and FQDESV. The V and J ends are trimmed by 4 bases and 3 bases, leaving 13 bases between them. The CDR3, cysteine through phenylalanine, is 14 amino acids long. The only DNA kept is the CDR3, 42 bases in frame from the first base.

The sample originates from a study of technical replicates of blood from several donors (dated 2017 in TCRdb). This chain is built from TRBV11-1 and TRBJ2-7, with no D gene named confidently. This receptor was taken from a human donor in good health. The sequenced sample consisted of T cells isolated from PBMCs. Read as DNA, the sequence is TGTGCCAGCAGCTCCTTCGGTAACCACTACGAGCAGTACTTC. This codes for CASSSFGNHYEQYF.